Listed here are 29 T cell receptor beta chains from one sample, sequenced in a study of human T cells and chemical hapten exposure. Time point of the sample: healthy volunteer bleed at 2 weeks. Before extraction, the whole blood was not fractionated, and total RNA was taken from it. TCRdb used MiXCR to reprocess the RACE reads, holding one entry per CDR3 protein. The sample has approximately 44,000 distinct CDR3 sequences, nearly 4.5% seen once; the top ten hold roughly 5.8%. Sequencing was performed on whole blood. Source of these receptors: a human donor in good health. Some clones in this sample may be carry-over from other donors' samples.

The chain links TRBV3-1 to TRBJ2-7, with TRBD2 matching over 8 bases. CDR1 is LGHDT and CDR2 is YNNKEL in the germline V gene (reference sequence). J was trimmed by 3 bases and V by 1 base; bases with no gene match: 2. The CDR3 runs 14 residues. Written as DNA, the CDR3 is TGTGCCAGCAGCCAAGCTCTAGCGGGCTACGAGCAGTACTTC. Translation: CASSQALAGYEQYF.

The chain is built from TRBV13 and TRBJ2-3, with unresolved D. The germline V and J ends were trimmed by 5 bases and 1 base, with 4 bases remaining between them. There are 12 residues in the CDR3. Germline V CDR1 and CDR2: PRHDT, FYEKMQ (reference sequence). The CDR3 protein is CASSNRTDTQYF. CDR3 bases: TGTGCCAGCAGCAACCGCACAGATACGCAGTATTTT.

The rearrangement joins TRBV30 to TRBJ1-6, with a weak D call TRBD1 (5 bases). Trimming stripped 2 bases from V and 7 bases from J, with 9 bases between. Germline V gene lookup returns CDR1 GTSNPN and CDR2 SVGIG (reference sequence). The CDR3 is 13 amino acids. The CDR3 region is CAWSPGLNSPLHF. CDR3 DNA: TGTGCCTGGAGTCCGGGACTCAATTCACCCCTCCACTTT.

On this clonotype: A read error may be the cause here, since a much bigger clone is one base away. The rearrangement links TRBV28 to TRBJ2-7; 8 bases align to TRBD2. This CDR3 is 16 amino acids long. V gave up 5 bases and J gave up 0 bases; unmatched junction bases: 9. Germline V gene data show CDR1 as MDHEN and CDR2 as SYDVKM. CDR3 in DNA: TGTGCCAGCAGTACCCCCGGGAGGGGCGGCTCCTACGAGCAGTACTTC. Its translation is CASSTPGRGGSYEQYF.

This clonotype occurred many times. The chain joins TRBV3-1 to TRBJ2-3; a weak D match, TRBD2 (5 bases). V gave up 0 bases and J gave up 9 bases, with 13 bases separating them. Germline V gene data show CDR1 as LGHDT and CDR2 as YNNKEL (reference sequence). CDR3 length: 14 residues. This chain's CDR3 is CASSQDSSPRTQYF. CDR3 nucleotide sequence: TGTGCCAGCAGCCAAGATTCTAGCCCCAGGACGCAGTATTTT.

This clonotype was detected ten times or more. The chain uses TRBV12-3 or TRBV12-4 and TRBJ2-5; weak D call: TRBD2 (5 bases). V was pared by 7 bases and J by 2 bases, with 20 bases between. This CDR3 is 16 amino acids long. The CDR3 loop is CASTLASADFQETQYF. The CDR3 bases are TGTGCCAGCACCCTGGCGAGCGCGGACTTTCAAGAGACCCAGTACTTC.

This clonotype was detected many times. One junction end does not reproduce the germline sequence, and a read error may be involved. CDR3 coding DNA: TGTGCTAGCAGCCCGGGACAGAACTACGAGCAGTACTTC. Amino acid sequence: CASSPGQNYEQYF. The rearrangement joins TRBV7-7 to TRBJ2-7; 7 bases agree with TRBD1. This CDR3 contains 13 residues. CDR1 SSHAT and CDR2 FNYEAQ come from the germline V gene (reference sequence). Full variable domain (outside the CDR3, taken from reference TRBV7-7 and TRBJ2-7): GAGVSQSPRYKVTKRGQDVTLRCDPISSHATLYWYQQALGQGPEFLTYFNYEAQPDKSGLPSDRFSAERPEGSISTLTIQRTEQRDSAMYRCASSPGQNYEQYFGPGTRLTVT.

Details on this clonotype: Since a much larger clone is just one base distant, this may be a read error. The chain employs TRBV20-1 and TRBJ2-6; 9 nucleotides align to TRBD1. Germline CDR1 is DFQATT and CDR2 is SNEGSKA (reference sequence). This CDR3 comprises 17 residues. This CDR3 reads CSARPPGQGLGTNVLNF. In DNA, the CDR3 is TGCAGTGCTAGACCCCCGGGACAGGGACTCGGGACCAACGTCCTGAATTTC.

This clonotype has ten or more counts. J is TRBJ2-2 and V is TRBV5-1, with TRBD2 matching over 9 bases. Germline values: CDR1 SGHRS, CDR2 YFSETQ. Trimming removed 4 bases from V and 2 bases from J; junction bases left unmatched: 6. This CDR3 has 16 residues. DNA of the CDR3: TGCGCCAGCAGCCGTCTAGCGGGACTCAACACCGGGGAGCTGTTTTTT. It encodes CASSRLAGLNTGELFF. Combining the CDR3 with reference TRBV5-1 and TRBJ2-2 gives the whole variable domain KAGVTQTPRYLIKTRGQQVTLSCSPISGHRSVSWYQQTPGQGLQFLFEYFSETQRNKGNFPGRFSGRQFSNSRSEMNVSTLELGDSALYLCASSRLAGLNTGELFFGEGSRLTVL.

This clonotype was recorded many times. The chain links TRBV7-9 to TRBJ1-4, with unresolved D. Trimming pared 5 bases from V and 2 bases from J, leaving 15 bases between. CDR3 size: 16 residues. CDR1 is SEHNR and CDR2 is FQNEAQ in the germline V gene (reference sequence). Here the CDR3 reads CASSTDRWTTNEKLFF. CDR3 coding DNA: TGTGCCAGCAGCACCGACCGCTGGACTACTAATGAAAAACTGTTTTTT.

This clonotype was seen repeatedly, ten times or more. The rearrangement joins TRBV27 to TRBJ2-3, with 9 bases aligning to TRBD1. There are 13 residues in the CDR3. The V gene end was trimmed by 6 bases and the J gene end by 11 bases; junction bases not matched to a gene: 9. Germline values: CDR1 MNHEY, CDR2 SMNVEV (reference sequence). Here the CDR3 reads CASSQDRGKGQYF. CDR3 bases: TGTGCCAGCAGCCAGGACAGGGGAAAAGGGCAGTATTTT.

This clonotype has at least ten counts. The gene calls are TRBV5-1 and TRBJ1-6, with D possibly being TRBD1 (5 bases). Trimming stripped 7 bases from V and 5 bases from J, with 13 bases between. This CDR3 is built from 14 residues. The germline gives CDR1 SGHRS, CDR2 YFSETQ. The chain's CDR3 is CASSQGRDNSPLHF. In DNA, the CDR3 is TGCGCCAGCTCCCAGGGCAGGGATAATTCACCCCTCCACTTT.

This clonotype was counted at least ten times. The chain has TRBV9 and TRBJ2-3; unclear D gene. V shed 0 bases and J shed 1 base, with 6 bases lying between them. The CDR3 runs to 14 residues. Germline V gene sequence: CDR1 SGDLS, CDR2 YYNGEE. The CDR3, as DNA: TGTGCCAGCAGCGTAGGCCCCCGCACAGATACGCAGTATTTT. Translated, it gives CASSVGPRTDTQYF.

About this clonotype itself: This clone may be a read error of a much larger clone one base away. The chain joins TRBV28 to TRBJ2-1; possibly TRBD1 or TRBD2 for D (5 bases each). Germline CDR1 is MDHEN and CDR2 is SYDVKM. Trimming pared 2 bases from V and 7 bases from J, leaving 21 bases between. This CDR3 region has 17 residues. The CDR3 nucleotides are TGTGCCAGCAGTTTAACGCGAGGGGCGCTGGTGTGGAATGAGCAGTTCTTC. This gives the protein CASSLTRGALVWNEQFF.

This clonotype was seen at least ten times. The V and J genes are TRBV28 and TRBJ2-3, with D unclear. There are 12 residues in the CDR3. Trimming cost V 5 bases and J 7 bases, with 10 bases left between them. The germline V gene encodes CDR1 MDHEN and CDR2 SYDVKM. CDR3 sequence (DNA): TGTGCCAGCAGTCCATCCTCTTATACGCAGTATTTT. This translates into CASSPSSYTQYF.

This clonotype was seen at least ten times. The chain carries TRBV20-1 and TRBJ2-3; perhaps D is TRBD1 or TRBD2 (5 bases each). The CDR3 has 13 amino acids. Looked up from germline, CDR1 is DFQATT and CDR2 is SNEGSKA (reference sequence). V was trimmed by 6 bases and J by 6 bases, leaving 16 bases between them. The CDR3 DNA reads TGCAGTGCCCCCCAATGGGGGTTCGATACGCAGTATTTT. It codes for CSAPQWGFDTQYF.

This clonotype was picked up a small number of times. The rearrangement links TRBV27 to TRBJ2-1; the match to TRBD2 covers 11 bases. Per germline, CDR1 MNHEY and CDR2 SMNVEV (reference sequence). The CDR3 has 19 residues. The J segment lost 3 bases and the V segment lost 6 bases, leaving 16 bases of the junction unmatched. In DNA, the CDR3 is TGTGCCAGCAGCCCGAGGGTAGCGGGAGGGGGATCAAACTACAATGAGCAGTTCTTC. It yields the protein CASSPRVAGGGSNYNEQFF.

This clonotype was counted ten times or more. The rearrangement joins TRBV18 to TRBJ1-5; D is possibly TRBD1 (5 bases). Per the germline V gene, CDR1 is KGHSH and CDR2 is LQKENI. The length of the CDR3 is 13 residues. Trimming shortened V by 8 bases and J by 3 bases, and 11 bases separated the two germline ends. The CDR3: CASASGLNQPQHF. In DNA form, the CDR3 reads TGTGCCAGCGCATCGGGGCTCAATCAGCCCCAGCATTTT.

This clonotype was recorded at least ten times. J is TRBJ2-5 and V is TRBV29-1; 8 bases line up with TRBD1. The CDR3 covers 13 residues. With V trimmed by 7 bases and J by 1 base, 5 bases remained unmatched. The germline gives CDR1 SQVTM, CDR2 ANQGSEA. The CDR3 coding sequence is TGCAGCGCATACGGACAGGGCCAAGAGACCCAGTACTTC. Translated, it gives CSAYGQGQETQYF.

This clonotype was detected a few times. CDR3 in DNA: TGCAGTGCTTCGATGGACATTACCGATCAGCCCCAGCATTTT. This codes for CSASMDITDQPQHF. The chain is built from TRBV20-1 and TRBJ1-5; possible D gene TRBD1, 5 bases. V was trimmed by 5 bases and J by 5 bases, leaving 16 bases between them. CDR3 length: 14 residues. Germline V CDR1 and CDR2: DFQATT, SNEGSKA (reference sequence).

This clonotype showed up just a few times. The chain employs TRBV5-5 and TRBJ2-1; 11 bases are shared with TRBD1. The CDR3 is 19 residues long. Germline-derived CDR1 and CDR2 are SGHKS and YYEKEE (reference sequence). The V segment lost 5 bases and the J segment 0 bases; nucleotides outside the gene matches: 13. CDR3 DNA: TGTGCCAGCAGGTTCAGGACAGGGGGCCCGGGAGCCTCCTACAATGAGCAGTTCTTC. It is translated as CASRFRTGGPGASYNEQFF. The whole variable domain, remainder taken from reference TRBV5-5 and TRBJ2-1, is DAGVTQSPTHLIKTRGQQVTLRCSPISGHKSVSWYQQVLGQGPQFIFQYYEKEERGRGNFPDRFSARQFPNYSSELNVNALLLGDSALYLCASRFRTGGPGASYNEQFFGPGTRLTVL.

The chain carries TRBV28 and TRBJ2-5; 10 bases align to TRBD2. Germline V lookup: CDR1 MDHEN, CDR2 SYDVKM. This CDR3 comprises 16 residues. The V segment lost 2 bases and the J segment 2 bases; nucleotides outside the gene matches: 5. DNA of the CDR3: TGTGCCAGCAGTTTAGATAGCGGGAGGTTTCAAGAGACCCAGTACTTC. The encoded protein is CASSLDSGRFQETQYF.

This clonotype showed up just a few times. The V call is TRBV29-1, the J call TRBJ1-1; no firm D call. This CDR3 is 13 amino acids long. The germline CDR1 and CDR2 sequences are SQVTM and ANQGSEA. Trimming removed 5 bases at V and 0 bases at J, with 10 bases between. CDR3 protein: CSVSWQMNTEAFF. Here the CDR3 DNA reads TGCAGCGTTTCGTGGCAGATGAACACTGAAGCTTTCTTT.

Details on this clonotype: This may be a read error: a much more frequent sequence differs by one nucleotide. The rearrangement uses TRBV28 and TRBJ2-7; D is uncertain. V lost 6 bases and J lost 1, with 19 bases in between. The CDR3 is 16 amino acids. The germline V gene encodes CDR1 MDHEN and CDR2 SYDVKM. The CDR3 here is CASSSPREHWSYEQYF. The CDR3 nucleotides read TGTGCCAGCAGCTCCCCCCGAGAGCACTGGTCCTACGAGCAGTACTTC.

There are many counts of this clonotype. This chain uses TRBV2 with TRBJ2-1; 8 nucleotides agree with TRBD2. Germline CDR1 and CDR2: SNHLY and FYNNEI. The CDR3 runs to 15 residues. With 6 bases clipped from V and 2 bases from J, the junction kept 6 bases outside the gene matches. The CDR3 nucleotides are TGTGCCAGCAGGCTAAGCGGGAGCCCCTACAATGAGCAGTTCTTC. Translation gives CASRLSGSPYNEQFF.

The rearrangement uses TRBV27 and TRBJ2-3; no firm D call. CDR3 size: 15 residues. The V and J ends lost 0 bases and 2 bases respectively, with 9 bases between them. CDR1 is MNHEY, CDR2 SMNVEV, per germline (reference sequence). CDR3: CASSLSAGDTDTQYF. CDR3 in DNA: TGTGCCAGCAGTTTATCTGCCGGTGACACAGATACGCAGTATTTT.

This clonotype was observed a handful of times. The chain links TRBV29-1 to TRBJ2-3; possibly TRBD1 or TRBD2 for D (7 bases each). Germline V CDR1 and CDR2: SQVTM, ANQGSEA. The CDR3 runs to 15 residues. The V and J ends lost 5 bases and 1 base respectively, with 16 bases between them. CDR3 bases: TGCAGCGTTCAGGGGGAGGGGGGTCGCACAGATACGCAGTATTTT. Translating it yields CSVQGEGGRTDTQYF.

The chain has TRBV29-1 and TRBJ2-5; 10 bases fit TRBD2. Trimming cost V 3 bases and J 8 bases; bases outside gene matches: 9. Germline V gene sequence: CDR1 SQVTM, CDR2 ANQGSEA. The CDR3 is 14 amino acids. CDR3 nucleotide sequence: TGCAGCGTTGACAAGGGACTAGCGTGGAAAACCCAGTACTTC. Translating it yields CSVDKGLAWKTQYF.

This clonotype was counted a few times. The chain employs TRBV20-1 and TRBJ2-3; 9 bases are a match to TRBD2. CDR3 length: 13 amino acids. After removal of 6 bases from V and 5 bases from J, the junction contained 6 bases not matched to a gene. CDR1 and CDR2 from the germline V gene are DFQATT and SNEGSKA (reference sequence). CDR3 sequence (DNA): TGCAGTGCCATAGCGGGAGCGGTAGATACGCAGTATTTT. Residues: CSAIAGAVDTQYF.